This TCR beta chain emerged from a study of response to subunit inactivated influenza vaccine. Study-wide results and limits: The authors suggested that every seasonal influenza vaccination recruits few new T cells.

The CDR3 has 14 residues. Germline-derived CDR1 and CDR2 are MDHEN and SYDVKM. Trimming stripped 3 bases from V and 2 bases from J, with 10 bases between. This clonotype was found a few times. The antigen is undetermined. TCRdb called the RT-PCR reads again in MiXCR, with one record for every CDR3 protein. The sample yields a few hundred thousand distinct CDR3 sequences, roughly 22% seen once. The sample consisted of PBMCs from blood, taken approximately 20 months after vaccination. The V and J genes are TRBV28 and TRBJ1-2; D not resolved. The origin of this receptor is a man aged 45-69 years who received an inactivated influenza vaccine. The CDR3 region has the DNA TGTGCCAGCAGTTTGGTACAGTTAAACTATGGCTACACCTTC. Its translation is CASSLVQLNYGYTF.